This is a list of T cell receptor beta chains from one sample in a study of blood T cells in healthy people across ages. MiXCR, run by TCRdb on the 5' RACE reads, gives a single entry per CDR3 protein. The sample lists about 770,000 distinct CDR3 sequences, under 45% seen once, with around 21% in the top ten. Specimen: blood. These receptors were obtained from a man in his sixties in good health. CDR3s include the opening cysteine and the closing phenylalanine or tryptophan. Fields, in order: V gene, J gene, clone size, D gene, CDR3 DNA, CDR3 protein. D genes are given only for firm matches. Size values are once, few and many counts, or a class for expanded clones, and some rows have none.

TRBV28	TRBJ2-5	NA	NA	TGTGCCAGCAGTCCACCAGAAAAGGGGGGAGCCAACGGGCAGTACTTC	CASSPPEKGGANGQYF
TRBV20-1	TRBJ2-7	NA	NA	TGCAGTGCTTATTGGGCGACCCATTACGAGCAGTACTTC	CSAYWATHYEQYF
TRBV12-3/TRBV12-4	TRBJ1-4	NA	NA	TGTGCCAGCAGTTCCCGGGAAAAACTGTTTTTT	CASSSREKLFF
TRBV12-3/TRBV12-4	TRBJ1-6	few	NA	TGTGCCAGCAGTCCCACGACGGGTGTGGAGCCCCTCCACTTT	CASSPTTGVEPLHF
TRBV10-2	TRBJ1-5	NA	NA	TGCGCCAGCAGTAAGGATCGCCATCAGCCCCAGCATTTT	CASSKDRHQPQHF
TRBV9	TRBJ2-3	NA	NA	TGTGCCAGCAACTCCGGGGATTCCACAGATACGCAGTATTTT	CASNSGDSTDTQYF
TRBV29-1	TRBJ2-3	few	NA	TGCAGCGTTGAAGCCGGGGCGGATACGCAGTATTTT	CSVEAGADTQYF
TRBV7-9	TRBJ2-1	few	NA	TGTGCCAGCAGCGCGGACTGGAGCTCCTACAATGAGCAGTTCTTC	CASSADWSSYNEQFF
TRBV7-2	TRBJ2-3	NA	NA	TGTGCCAGCAGGAACCGGGGTGTCCCAGATACGCAGTATTTT	CASRNRGVPDTQYF
TRBV10-3	TRBJ2-2	NA	NA	TGTGCCATCAGTGAGTCCGGGGGCCTGAACACCGGGGAGCTGTTTTTT	CAISESGGLNTGELFF
TRBV4-3	TRBJ2-3	many	NA	TGCGCCAGCAGCCATCATCTCAAAGGGGGGGCTGGAGATACGCAGTATTTT	CASSHHLKGGAGDTQYF
TRBV20-1	TRBJ1-4	NA	NA	TGCAGTGCTATCGGCGGGGACGAAAAACTGTTTTTT	CSAIGGDEKLFF
TRBV6-6	TRBJ1-1	NA	NA	TGTGCCAGCAGTTACGAGGCGAGGAACACTGAAGCTTTCTTT	CASSYEARNTEAFF
TRBV7-3	TRBJ2-5	NA	NA	TGTGCCAGCAGCCCTGGGATTGACCGCGAGACCCAGTACTTC	CASSPGIDRETQYF
TRBV6-5	TRBJ2-7	NA	TRBD2	TGTGCCAGCAGCCACCTTCGGACTAGCGGCGACGAGCAGTACTTC	CASSHLRTSGDEQYF
TRBV6-1	TRBJ1-2	NA	NA	TGTGCCAGCGACGAAGACGGAGAGGATGGCTACACCTTC	CASDEDGEDGYTF
TRBV7-2	TRBJ2-7	NA	TRBD1	TGTGCCAGCAGCCAACGTAGTGGACAGGTCTCCTACGAGCAGTACTTC	CASSQRSGQVSYEQYF
TRBV4-3	TRBJ2-1	NA	NA	TGCGCCAGCAGCCCGGAGGGAGGAATCTACGAGCAGTTCTTC	CASSPEGGIYEQFF
TRBV4-3	TRBJ2-3	NA	NA	TGCGCCAGCAGCCCATATGGACATTTCACAGATACGCAGTATTTT	CASSPYGHFTDTQYF
TRBV2	TRBJ2-1	NA	NA	TGTGCCAGCAGTGAAGCGGAGTTGGCCTACAATGAGCAGTTCTTC	CASSEAELAYNEQFF
TRBV20-1	TRBJ1-2	medium-sized	NA	TGCAGTGCTGCTCTGATCCCTTCCTATGGCTACACCTTC	CSAALIPSYGYTF
TRBV27	TRBJ1-2	NA	NA	TGTGCCAGCAGTTCATCCGGGACCCTTACGAGCTACACCTTC	CASSSSGTLTSYTF
TRBV30	TRBJ1-2	NA	NA	TGTGCCTGGAGTGCGAAAACTAACTATGGCTACACCTTC	CAWSAKTNYGYTF
TRBV11-3	TRBJ2-5	NA	NA	TGTGCCAGCAGCTTAGACGTAGGCAGCAGGGAGACCCAGTACTTC	CASSLDVGSRETQYF
TRBV6-5	TRBJ2-3	NA	TRBD1	TGTACCAGCAGTCAGGGACAGTTTGGCACAGATACGCAGTATTTT	CTSSQGQFGTDTQYF
TRBV20-1	TRBJ1-1	once	NA	TGCAGTGCTAGACCCCGAGGAGGGAACACTGAAGCTTTCTTT	CSARPRGGNTEAFF
TRBV29-1	TRBJ2-1	NA	NA	TGCAGCGTTGACGGGGCTCAGGGCCATGAGCAGTTCTTC	CSVDGAQGHEQFF
TRBV5-1	TRBJ2-2	few	NA	TGCGCCAGCAGCAAAGAGTACACCGGGGAGCTGTTTTTT	CASSKEYTGELFF
TRBV5-6	TRBJ1-2	NA	NA	TGTGCCAGCAGCTCAACCAGGTTGACCCGAGGCTACACCTTC	CASSSTRLTRGYTF